Listed below are T cell receptor beta chains from one sample, sequenced in a study of cytomegalovirus exposure and HLA in healthy donors. TCRdb's copy holds only in-frame clones and misses some; the assay was immunoSEQ multiplex PCR. The sample includes 150,000 to 200,000 clones, roughly 80% of them seen just once. The sample consisted of PBMCs. The receptor source for this set is a man between 18 and 35 years old in good health and CMV-seropositive. CDR3s leave out the opening cysteine and the closing phenylalanine or tryptophan. Each record gives: V gene, J gene, CDR3 protein.

TRBV29-1	TRBJ2-1	SVEATSWDNEQF
TRBV11-3	TRBJ2-1	ASSERGGYNEQF
TRBV7-9	TRBJ2-3	ASSLDKAGSGDTQY
TRBV28	TRBJ2-5	ASTTTGARETQY
TRBV19	TRBJ2-7	ASSMVGQASYEQY
TRBV28	TRBJ2-1	ASSLLGYNEQF
TRBV9	TRBJ2-1	ASSALTSGSRGEQF
TRBV7-2	TRBJ2-7	ASSLSRGQQY
TRBV15	TRBJ1-2	ATSPGQGNAGGYT
TRBV30	TRBJ2-5	AWDGETGRETQY
TRBV6-5	TRBJ2-7	ASSSKGTNYEQY
TRBV7-3	TRBJ2-3	ASSSGQSSTDTQY
TRBV27	TRBJ1-2	ASGLDRGNGYGYT
TRBV27	TRBJ1-1	ASSFRRINTEAF
TRBV6-1	TRBJ1-4	ASSRVGDEKLF
TRBV6-5	TRBJ2-7	ASSYSGTGGEQY
TRBV15	TRBJ2-2	ATSRDRDRGHGELF
TRBV7-3	TRBJ2-6	ASSMKGQVGAGANVLT
TRBV27	TRBJ2-2	ASSPWTGGSTGELF
TRBV5-1	TRBJ2-1	ASSAVQGPNEQF
TRBV4-1	TRBJ2-3	ASSPRDLGLAEDTQY
TRBV4-3	TRBJ1-5	ASSQHYSNQPQH
TRBV27	TRBJ1-1	ASSRWVDGQPKAF
TRBV5-4	TRBJ2-6	ASSLGGTGVMSGANVLT
TRBV28	TRBJ1-2	ASNSGQGRTGYT
TRBV11-2	TRBJ1-1	ASSPHRANTEAF
TRBV7-6	TRBJ2-7	ASSLAIQGAYEQY
TRBV5-6	TRBJ2-7	ASSFRSGIYEQY
TRBV13	TRBJ2-6	ASRVGAGANVLT
TRBV6-5	TRBJ2-5	ASRVTGGRETQY
TRBV7-6	TRBJ2-7	ASSLAETYEQY
TRBV19	TRBJ2-7	ASSIGTGFTYEQY
TRBV7-3	TRBJ2-5	ASSLGPGWARETQY
TRBV18	TRBJ2-7	ASSGLAGQGYEQY
TRBV5-4	TRBJ2-6	ASSLAGAGFSSGANVLT
TRBV15	TRBJ2-3	ATSRGGGAGGPSTDTQY
TRBV2	TRBJ2-7	ASTRQSYEQY
TRBV28	TRBJ1-2	ATRISGGRDL
TRBV4-1	TRBJ1-1	ASSPTGTTEAF
TRBV28	TRBJ1-3	ASSERSGSGNTIY
TRBV7-9	TRBJ1-4	ASSFFKSANEKLF
TRBV5-6	TRBJ1-1	ASSETGLVAF
TRBV19	TRBJ2-7	ASSIGGNEQY
TRBV13	TRBJ2-2	ASSVQTGSGELF
TRBV7-3	TRBJ2-7	ASSLAGTSGAYEQY
TRBV7-9	TRBJ2-7	ASSPKQDYEQY
TRBV7-9	TRBJ2-2	ASSPTRGDTGELF
TRBV7-6	TRBJ2-1	ASSPSSGEYNEQF
TRBV4-1	TRBJ2-3	ASSAGGGTDTQY
TRBV4-2	TRBJ2-1	ASSPLGDEREQF
TRBV27	TRBJ2-7	ASKSTLGGEPRETYEQY
TRBV2	TRBJ2-3	ASSEALPGRTDTQY
TRBV27	TRBJ2-7	ASSLGGEQY
TRBV20-1	TRBJ2-1	SAPRVVEQF
TRBV9	TRBJ2-3	ASSPPFPGLAESTDTQY